This entry is about one T cell receptor beta chain. The CDR3 spans 14 residues. The germline V gene encodes CDR1 LGHDT and CDR2 YNNKEL (reference sequence). Primers used in a second PCR of about 7 to 12 cycles were a sample-barcoded 5' primer and a J-beta primer mix. TCRdb called the 5' RACE reads again in MiXCR, with one record for every CDR3 protein. The profile shows roughly 680,000 distinct CDR3 sequences, under 65% of them singletons. These data belong to a study of blood T cells in healthy people across ages. This chain uses TRBV3-1 with TRBJ2-4; D gene unclear. The better agreement between TRBJ2-7 and the DNA end casts doubt on the J call. The sample was blood. The clonotype was recovered from a woman aged 80 or over in good health. Here the CDR3 reads CASSHLQYSYEQYF. Written as DNA, the CDR3 is TGTGCCAGCAGCCACCTGCAGTACTCCTACGAGCAGTACTTC.